The 15 T cell receptor beta chains below all came from one sample that was sequenced in a study of T cell responses to AZD1222 COVID-19 vaccine. Produced via immunoSEQ multiplex PCR; TCRdb's table is partial and in-frame only. This sample has over 150,000 clones, with 90% found just once. The sample was peripheral blood, taken on day 0 of AZD1222 vaccination. These TCRs come from an adult in good health.

The chain is built from TRBV3-1 (or the pseudogene TRBV3-2) and TRBJ1-4; D gene ambiguous. The germline V and J ends were trimmed by 0 bases and 9 bases, with 23 bases remaining between them. CDR1 and CDR2 from the germline V gene are LGHDT and YNNKEL (reference sequence). The CDR3 is 18 residues long. The CDR3 DNA is TGTGCCAGCAGCCAAGAACGTGCCGACATACCGAGAAGCAAAAAACTGTTTTTT. This codes for CASSQERADIPRSKKLFF.

This clone has only one observation. This chain joins TRBV30 and TRBJ1-1; the D is unclear. CDR3 length equals 13 residues. Trimming stripped 0 bases from V and 5 bases from J, with 10 bases between. Germline V gives CDR1 GTSNPN, CDR2 SVGIG (reference sequence). The CDR3 sequence: CAWSVRVLTEAFF. For the CDR3, the DNA is TGTGCCTGGAGTGTACGAGTTTTGACTGAAGCTTTCTTT.

The chain employs TRBV3-1 (or the pseudogene TRBV3-2) and TRBJ2-1; 11 nucleotides align to TRBD2. Losses at the gene ends were 4 bases for V and 4 bases for J; bases not matched to a gene: 6. Germline V gene lookup returns CDR1 LGHDT and CDR2 YNNKEL (reference sequence). The CDR3 length is 16 residues. The CDR3, as DNA: TGTGCCAGCAGCCCCTCTAGCGGGGGGACTTACAATGAGCAGTTCTTC. It is translated as CASSPSSGGTYNEQFF.

The chain carries TRBV15 and TRBJ1-4; D may be TRBD1 (5 bases). Trimming cost V 2 bases and J 5 bases, with 18 bases left between them. The CDR3 is made up of 17 amino acids. Germline CDR1 is LNHNV and CDR2 is YYDKDF (reference sequence). The DNA for the CDR3 is TGTGCCACCAGCAGAAATTCCAGGGTCACGGGGAATGAAAAACTGTTTTTT. Amino acids: CATSRNSRVTGNEKLFF.

This chain links TRBV7-9 with TRBJ1-1, with TRBD1 as a possible D gene (5 bases). CDR1 is SEHNR, CDR2 FQNEAQ, per germline (reference sequence). The CDR3 sequence is 15 residues long. V lost 3 bases and J 3 bases, leaving 14 bases between the germline ends. The CDR3 protein is CASSFVKPGDTEAFF. Here the CDR3 DNA reads TGTGCCAGCAGCTTCGTAAAACCGGGGGACACTGAAGCTTTCTTT. Based on the CDR3 plus reference TRBV7-9 and TRBJ1-1, the full variable domain is DTGVSQNPRHKITKRGQNVTFRCDPISEHNRLYWYRQTLGQGPEFLTYFQNEAQLEKSRLLSDRFSAERPKGSFSTLEIQRTEQGDSAMYLCASSFVKPGDTEAFFGQGTRLTVV.

The rearrangement links TRBV6-5 to TRBJ1-5, with D tentatively TRBD1 (5 bases). The germline CDR1 and CDR2 sequences are MNHEY and SVGAGI. The CDR3 sequence is 14 residues long. V was clipped by 7 bases and J by 7 bases, with 17 bases between them. The CDR3 reads CASTGRRDGQPQHF. CDR3 nucleotide sequence: TGTGCCAGCACGGGACGCAGGGACGGGCAGCCCCAGCATTTT.

The genes are TRBV19 and TRBJ2-7, with D unclear. The germline V gene has CDR1 LNHDA and CDR2 SQIVND (reference sequence). This CDR3 contains 15 residues. The V end lost 6 bases, the J end lost 3 bases, and 18 bases lay between the germline ends. As DNA, the CDR3 is TGTGCCAGTAGCCCCACGGTTTTCTGGGGCTACGAGCAGTACTTC. This gives the protein CASSPTVFWGYEQYF.

This chain connects TRBV5-1 to TRBJ1-3; D uncertain. V shed 0 bases and J shed 4 bases, with 8 bases lying between them. This CDR3 is built from 14 residues. Germline loops: CDR1 SGHRS, CDR2 YFSETQ. CDR3 in DNA: TGCGCCAGCAGCTTGGTTGGGATCGGAAACACCATATATTTT. Protein sequence: CASSLVGIGNTIYF. Combining the CDR3 with reference TRBV5-1 and TRBJ1-3 gives the whole variable domain KAGVTQTPRYLIKTRGQQVTLSCSPISGHRSVSWYQQTPGQGLQFLFEYFSETQRNKGNFPGRFSGRQFSNSRSEMNVSTLELGDSALYLCASSLVGIGNTIYFGEGSWLTVV.

The chain joins TRBV2 to TRBJ2-4; TRBD2 agrees at 8 bases. Germline-derived CDR1 and CDR2 are SNHLY and FYNNEI. This CDR3 is 13 amino acids long. V dropped 7 bases and J dropped 8; count of bases not matched to a gene: 7. The CDR3 sequence is CASTERERDIQYF. In DNA form, the CDR3 reads TGTGCCAGCACAGAGCGGGAGCGGGACATTCAGTACTTC.

The J gene is TRBJ1-5, the V gene TRBV4-3; D perhaps matches TRBD1 (5 bases). Trimming took 11 bases from V and 2 from J, leaving 13 bases between them. In germline, CDR1 is LGHNA, CDR2 YSLEER. The CDR3 consists of 13 residues. Here the CDR3 reads CASGGRGNQPQHF. The CDR3 bases are TGCGCCTCGGGGGGTAGGGGCAATCAGCCCCAGCATTTT.

The chain recombines TRBV4-1 with TRBJ1-3, with D hard to call. Germline values: CDR1 MGHRA, CDR2 YSYEKL. The V gene lost 6 bases and the J gene lost 0 bases, with 6 bases spanning the gap. The CDR3 has 13 residues. The CDR3 nucleotides read TGCGCCAGCAGTCCCGACTCTGGAAACACCATATATTTT. It translates to CASSPDSGNTIYF.

The rearrangement joins TRBV27 to TRBJ2-3; D possibly corresponds to TRBD2 (7 bases). The CDR3 length is 17 residues. Germline CDR1 is MNHEY and CDR2 is SMNVEV (reference sequence). The V end was cut by 2 bases, the J end by 5 bases, with 20 bases between. CDR3 amino acids: CASSLDGGRRIEDTQYF. The CDR3 nucleotides are TGTGCCAGCAGTTTAGACGGGGGGCGCCGTATTGAAGATACGCAGTATTTT.

The chain couples TRBV6-5 to TRBJ1-1; 8 nucleotides match TRBD1. There are 15 residues in the CDR3. The germline V gene encodes CDR1 MNHEY and CDR2 SVGAGI. V shed 8 bases, J shed 6 bases, and the junction held 14 bases outside the gene matches. The CDR3 loop is CASQGFGQGYAEAFF. The CDR3, as DNA: TGTGCCAGCCAGGGGTTCGGACAGGGTTACGCTGAAGCTTTCTTT.

This chain links TRBV29-1 with TRBJ1-3, with TRBD1 matching over 7 bases. CDR3 length equals 13 residues. Germline V gene sequence: CDR1 SQVTM, CDR2 ANQGSEA. V lost 7 bases, J lost 4 bases, and 7 bases stayed unmatched. The CDR3 reads CSGGTDRGNTIYF. CDR3 DNA: TGCAGCGGGGGGACAGACAGAGGAAACACCATATATTTT.

The chain joins TRBV4-3 to TRBJ2-4, with TRBD2 matching over 10 bases. There are 14 residues in the CDR3. Losses at the gene ends were 6 bases for V and 1 base for J; bases not matched to a gene: 0. The germline gives CDR1 LGHNA, CDR2 YSLEER. Here the CDR3 reads CASSSGGAKNIQYF. For the CDR3, the DNA is TGCGCCAGCAGTAGCGGGGGGGCCAAAAACATTCAGTACTTC.